Presented here are 2 T cell receptor beta chains from one specimen sequenced in a study of OX40 agonist ivuxolimab in advanced cancers. The assay was immunoSEQ multiplex PCR, and TCRdb's table has in-frame clones only and misses some. The sample lists tens of thousands of clones, almost 90% seen once, with under 5.5% in the top ten. The specimen comprised CD4+ or CD8+ T cells sorted from blood, sampled in a trial of the OX40 agonist ivuxolimab. Receptor source: an adult with an advanced solid tumor such as melanoma, head and neck, liver or kidney cancer.

The sample holds a few counts of this clone. This chain connects TRBV4-1 to TRBJ2-5; TRBD2 matches at 13 bases. After removal of 4 bases from V and 2 bases from J, the junction contained 7 bases not matched to a gene. The CDR3 extends over 17 amino acids. Germline CDR1 reads MGHRA; CDR2 reads YSYEKL. For the CDR3, the DNA is TGCGCCAGCAGCCCCTCGGGACTAGCGGGGTTTCAAGAGACCCAGTACTTC. This encodes CASSPSGLAGFQETQYF.

The J gene is TRBJ2-7, the V gene TRBV7-3; D tentatively fits TRBD1 or TRBD2 (7 bases each). Trimming stripped 1 base from V and 6 bases from J, with 10 bases between. The length of the CDR3 is 13 residues. CDR1 is SGHTA and CDR2 is FQGTGA in the germline V gene. Here the CDR3 DNA reads TGTGCCAGCAGCTTAAGCAGGGGGGGCGAGCAGTACTTC. Protein: CASSLSRGGEQYF. Filled out from reference TRBV7-3 and TRBJ2-7, the complete variable domain reads GAGVSQTPSNKVTEKGKYVELRCDPISGHTALYWYRQSLGQGPEFLIYFQGTGAADDSGLPNDRFFAVRPEGSVSTLKIQRTERGDSAVYLCASSLSRGGEQYFGPGTRLTVT.